Sequencing of this T cell receptor (beta chain) was carried out in a study of PD-L1 blockade in urothelial cancer. Study as a whole: Researchers found blood samples held a median of roughly 140,000 T cells.

V was clipped by 4 bases and J by 3 bases, with 12 bases between them. The CDR3 runs to 14 residues. The germline CDR1 and CDR2 sequences are MGHRA and YSYEKL. The method was immunoSEQ multiplex PCR; TCRdb's version includes in-frame clones alone and lacks a portion of them. Here the sample spans 55,000 to 70,000 clones, more than 65% being singletons. The chain links TRBV4-1 to TRBJ1-1, with a weak D call TRBD1 (6 bases). The receptor was derived from a man in his 70s with urothelial cancer. The sample here was PBMCs, taken around atezolizumab (anti-PD-L1) treatment. The CDR3 DNA is TGCGCCAGCAGCCTAGGGGGAGCCGACACTGAAGCTTTCTTT. Protein product: CASSLGGADTEAFF.